These T cell receptor beta chains were read from a single sample in a study of graft-versus-host responses after intestinal transplantation. These receptors are not linked to any known antigen. TCRdb's copy holds only in-frame clones and misses some; the assay was immunoSEQ multiplex PCR. This sample has some 90,000 clones, with roughly 90% found just once. Sequencing used unstimulated CD4+ T cells sorted from spleen or lymph node cells, obtained before intestinal transplant. These receptors were collected from a human donor who received an intestinal transplant. Both conserved end residues are part of each CDR3. A D gene is named only where the DNA matches it firmly. Clone size is stated in some rows and not others, as once, few, many or a class when expanded.

v_call	d_call	j_call	cdr3_length	clone_size	cdr3_nt	cdr3_aa
TRBV2	.	TRBJ1-1	11	few	TGTGCCAGCACCGGGGACACTGAAGCTTTCTTT	CASTGDTEAFF
TRBV9	TRBD1	TRBJ1-2	15	.	TGTGCCAGCAGCGTGCGGGGGGGACAGGGGGCGGGCTACACCTTC	CASSVRGGQGAGYTF
TRBV5-6	.	TRBJ2-7	15	.	TGTGCCAGCAGCTTTGGTGGCAGGCCATCCTACGAGCAGTACTTC	CASSFGGRPSYEQYF
TRBV6-5	.	TRBJ1-5	14	.	TGTGCCAGCAGCAGAAGCGGGGGCAATCAGCCCCAGCATTTT	CASSRSGGNQPQHF
TRBV27	.	TRBJ1-6	15	.	TGTGCCAGCACCCGACCGGGACAAGGAAATTCACCCCTCCACTTT	CASTRPGQGNSPLHF
TRBV2	.	TRBJ1-1	13	.	TGTGCCAGCAGTGACTCTAAGAACACTGAAGCTTTCTTT	CASSDSKNTEAFF
TRBV12-2	.	TRBJ2-7	13	.	TGTGCAAGTCGGGGGGGGCCTACCTACGAGCAGTACTTC	CASRGGPTYEQYF
TRBV5-1	.	TRBJ1-1	14	few	TGCGCCAGCAGCGTGGTGACAGGGAACACTGAAGCTTTCTTT	CASSVVTGNTEAFF
TRBV7-3	TRBD1	TRBJ1-2	15	.	TGTGCCAGCAGCCCCGACCGCAGGGGGCGAGGTGGCTACACCTTC	CASSPDRRGRGGYTF
TRBV6-5	TRBD1	TRBJ1-1	15	few	TGTGCCAGCGGCCCGAGAGACAGGGGGAACACTGAAGCTTTCTTT	CASGPRDRGNTEAFF
TRBV15	.	TRBJ2-7	17	.	TGTGCCACCAGCAACCCCCCGGGTCCCGGCTCGGCCTACGAGCAGTACTTC	CATSNPPGPGSAYEQYF
TRBV2	.	TRBJ1-1	15	.	TGTGCCAGCAGTTCCCGACGCGGGCTAAACACTGAAGCTTTCTTT	CASSSRRGLNTEAFF
TRBV4-2	.	TRBJ1-5	16	.	TGTGCCAGCAGCCAAGGTTCGGGTTCCGGTGGTCAGCCCCAGCATTTT	CASSQGSGSGGQPQHF
TRBV7-6	.	TRBJ2-5	12	.	TGTGCCAGCAGCTTAGCGCGAGAGACCCAGTACTTC	CASSLARETQYF
TRBV6-1	TRBD1	TRBJ2-7	15	.	TGTGCCAGCAGTGGCCCGGGACAGGGTAGCTACGAGCAGTACTTC	CASSGPGQGSYEQYF
TRBV4-1	TRBD1	TRBJ2-3	15	.	TGCGCCAGCAGCCTTACAGGGGAACCCGCAGATACGCAGTATTTT	CASSLTGEPADTQYF
TRBV6-5	.	TRBJ1-2	14	.	TGTGCCAGCAGTTACCCGAGGGGGATCTATGGCTACACCTTC	CASSYPRGIYGYTF
TRBV6-1	.	TRBJ2-7	15	.	TGTGCCAGCAGTGGGTCCCGAGCAGGGTTCCACGAGCAGTACTTC	CASSGSRAGFHEQYF
TRBV5-1	.	TRBJ2-5	14	.	TGCGCCAGCAGCGGAGGGACTTATCAAGAGACCCAGTACTTC	CASSGGTYQETQYF
TRBV27	.	TRBJ1-1	15	once	TGTGCCAGCAGACAGGACCTTCTTATGAACACTGAAGCTTTCTTT	CASRQDLLMNTEAFF
TRBV4-2	TRBD2	TRBJ2-1	17	.	TGTGCCAGCAGCCAACAAGTGAGCGGGGGGTACTACAATGAGCAGTTCTTC	CASSQQVSGGYYNEQFF
TRBV2	.	TRBJ1-4	14	.	TGTGCCACCGACGACAGGCCAACTAATGAAAAACTGTTTTTT	CATDDRPTNEKLFF
TRBV19	TRBD1	TRBJ1-2	13	.	TGTGCCAGTAGTATGGGACAGGGGGATGGCTACACCTTC	CASSMGQGDGYTF
TRBV6-5	.	TRBJ2-2	14	.	TGTGCCAGCACCAAACACGCTAACACCGGGGAGCTGTTTTTT	CASTKHANTGELFF
TRBV5-6	.	TRBJ1-3	14	.	TGTGCCAGCAGCCCAATCAGCGTTGGAAACACCATATATTTT	CASSPISVGNTIYF
TRBV6-5	TRBD2	TRBJ2-1	15	.	TGTGCCAGCAGTTACGGGCGGGGGGGCCGGTCTGAGCAGTTCTTC	CASSYGRGGRSEQFF
TRBV6-1	.	TRBJ1-2	14	.	TGTGCCAGCAGCCAGACCCAGGGGAACTATGGCTACACCTTC	CASSQTQGNYGYTF
TRBV13	TRBD1	TRBJ1-6	14	.	TGTGCCAGCAGCGGGGACAGGGGCAATTCACCCCTCCACTTT	CASSGDRGNSPLHF
TRBV7-2	.	TRBJ2-5	17	.	TGTGCCAGCAGCCCCGGGCAGGGGAACCCGTACCAAGAGACCCAGTACTTC	CASSPGQGNPYQETQYF
TRBV11-3	.	TRBJ2-7	15	.	TGTGCCAGCAGCCACAGGGAGGGGCCAACCTACGAGCAGTACTTC	CASSHREGPTYEQYF
TRBV9	TRBD2	TRBJ2-7	15	.	TGTGCCAGCAGCGGTAGCGGGGGGACTTCCTACGAGCAGTACTTC	CASSGSGGTSYEQYF
TRBV29-1	.	TRBJ1-3	13	.	TGCAGCGTACCCGGGAGCTCTGGAAACACCATATATTTT	CSVPGSSGNTIYF
TRBV11-2	.	TRBJ1-1	14	.	TGTGCCAGCAGCTTAACAGTTAGGTTATCTGAAGCTTTCTTT	CASSLTVRLSEAFF
TRBV19	TRBD1	TRBJ2-7	15	.	TGTGCCAGCAGGAAATGGACAGGGGTAGGCTACGAGCAGTACTTC	CASRKWTGVGYEQYF
TRBV11-3	.	TRBJ2-3	14	.	TGTGCCAGCAGCTTACGCGGGGGCACAGATACGCAGTATTTT	CASSLRGGTDTQYF
TRBV27	.	TRBJ2-7	15	.	TGTGCCAGCAGTTTATTGGCAGGGGAGGGGTACGAGCAGTACTTC	CASSLLAGEGYEQYF
TRBV14	.	TRBJ1-1	12	.	TGTGCCAGCAGCCAAGATTCGGGTGAAGCTTTCTTT	CASSQDSGEAFF
TRBV5-1	.	TRBJ1-5	14	.	TGCGCCAGCAGAAAAGACAGTTCCAATCAGCCCCAGCATTTT	CASRKDSSNQPQHF
TRBV6-1	TRBD1	TRBJ1-5	15	.	TGTGCCAGCAGTCGACGGGACAGACTCGATCAGCCCCAGCATTTT	CASSRRDRLDQPQHF